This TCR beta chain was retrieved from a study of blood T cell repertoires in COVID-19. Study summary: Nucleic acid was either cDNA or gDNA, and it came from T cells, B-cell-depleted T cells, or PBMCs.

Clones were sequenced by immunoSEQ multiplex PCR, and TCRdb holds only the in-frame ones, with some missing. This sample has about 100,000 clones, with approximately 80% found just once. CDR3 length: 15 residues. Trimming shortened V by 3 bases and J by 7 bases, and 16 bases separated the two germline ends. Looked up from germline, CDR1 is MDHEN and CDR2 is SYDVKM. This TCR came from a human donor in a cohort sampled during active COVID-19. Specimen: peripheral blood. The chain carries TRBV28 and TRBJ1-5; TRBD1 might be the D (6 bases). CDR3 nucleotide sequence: TGTGCCAGCAGTTTGAAGAGAAGGGGGGGGCAGCCCCAGCATTTT. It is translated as CASSLKRRGGQPQHF.